These 32 T cell receptor beta chains came from one sample sequenced in a study of blood T cell repertoires in COVID-19. Repertoires were generated with immunoSEQ multiplex PCR, while TCRdb's copy carries only in-frame clones and drops some. This sample carries 10,000 to 15,000 clones, 70% to 80% of them seen once, and the ten largest clones take 6% to 7.5%. Sample: peripheral blood. Source of these receptors: a man in his fifties or sixties with COVID-19, enrolled during active disease.

The chain joins TRBV21-1 to TRBJ1-1; the listed D gene, TRBD1, was not tested against the DNA. TRBV21-1 is reported as a pseudogene. The CDR3 runs to 14 residues. In DNA form, the CDR3 reads TGTGCCAGCAGATGGCTGACAGGGAACACTGAAGCTTTCTTT. Residues: CASRWLTGNTEAFF.

The CDR3 here is CASSFTGLSYEQYF. The CDR3 coding sequence is TGTGCCAGCAGCTTCACAGGCCTCTCCTACGAGCAGTACTTC. This rearrangement joins TRBV7-2 to TRBJ2-7; possibly TRBD1 for D (5 bases). This CDR3 is 14 amino acids long. The germline V gene has CDR1 SGHTA and CDR2 FQGNSA. V lost 3 bases, J lost 0 bases, and 9 bases lay in between.

The chain links TRBV19 to TRBJ1-5; perhaps TRBD1 as D (6 bases). The CDR3 runs 15 residues. The V end lost 5 bases, the J end lost 3 bases, and 14 bases lay between the germline ends. Per germline, CDR1 LNHDA and CDR2 SQIVND (reference sequence). The CDR3 nucleotides read TGTGCCAGTAGTCTCAGGAGGACAGACAATCAGCCCCAGCATTTT. Amino acid sequence: CASSLRRTDNQPQHF.

V and J are TRBV3-1 (or the pseudogene TRBV3-2) and TRBJ2-7; 9 nucleotides agree with TRBD1. Unmatched junction bases numbered 6, after V lost 3 bases and J lost 0 bases. This CDR3 contains 16 residues. CDR1 and CDR2 (germline): LGHDT, YNNKEL (reference sequence). CDR3 coding DNA: TGTGCCAGCAGCCAGAGGACAGGGGCCTTCTCCTACGAGCAGTACGTC. Translated, it gives CASSQRTGAFSYEQYV.

CDR3 coding DNA: TGTGCCAGTAGTATTCATTGGGGGACAGGGACTGAAGCTTTCTTT. It yields the protein CASSIHWGTGTEAFF. The chain employs TRBV19 and TRBJ1-1, with 9 positions matching TRBD1. The CDR3 runs 15 residues. The junction had 7 bases not matched to a gene; V was cut back by 3 bases and J by 5 bases. Germline V gives CDR1 LNHDA, CDR2 SQIVND (reference sequence).

The CDR3 loop is CAISESSNEQYV. CDR3 nucleotides: TGTGCCATCAGTGAGTCTAGCAACGAGCAGTACGTC. The gene calls are TRBV10-3 and TRBJ2-7; D is unclear. V shed 0 bases and J shed 5 bases, with 5 bases lying between them. The CDR3 totals 12 residues. Germline V gene sequence: CDR1 ENHRY, CDR2 SYGVKD.

This sequence joins TRBV2 and TRBJ1-4, with D hard to call. This CDR3 has 12 residues. Trimming took off 0 bases at V and 8 bases at J, with 4 bases between the two ends. Germline assignment: CDR1 SNHLY and CDR2 FYNNEI. The CDR3 loop reads CASSEAGEKLFF. The CDR3 bases are TGTGCCAGCAGTGAAGCGGGCGAAAAACTGTTTTTT.

The chain employs TRBV6-5 and TRBJ1-6; TRBD1 matches 7 bases. The V and J ends lost 4 bases and 6 bases, in that order; junction bases with no gene match: 9. Germline V CDR1 and CDR2: MNHEY, SVGAGI. The CDR3 consists of 16 residues. The CDR3 sequence is CASSLLATGPNSPLHF. Written as DNA, the CDR3 is TGTGCCAGCAGTTTACTCGCGACAGGGCCTAATTCACCCCTCCACTTT.

This clone has just a few counts. The rearrangement uses TRBV20-1 and TRBJ2-3, with a tentative D call TRBD2 (5 bases). Trimming left V 1 base short and J 6 bases short, with 5 bases between. There are 11 residues in the CDR3. Germline CDR1 and CDR2: DFQATT and SNEGSKA (reference sequence). The CDR3 spells CSARAGDTQYF. CDR3 in DNA: TGCAGTGCTAGAGCGGGGGATACGCAGTATTTT.

V is TRBV7-2 and J is TRBJ2-3; 8 bases map to TRBD1. CDR1 is SGHTA and CDR2 is FQGNSA in the germline V gene. This CDR3 region has 12 residues. The trim removed 7 bases at V and 4 bases at J, leaving 1 base unmatched. As DNA, the CDR3 is TGTGCCAGCACACAGGGGGCAGATACGCAGTATTTT. This translates into CASTQGADTQYF.

V gene TRBV25-1 combines with J gene TRBJ1-4, with 7 bases fitting TRBD1. CDR1 is MGHDK, CDR2 SYGVNS, per germline. The CDR3 contains 14 residues. J gave up 5 bases and V 2 bases, and 2 bases lay outside the gene matches. For the CDR3, the DNA is TGTGCCAGCAGTGAACTAGGGGGCAATGAAAAACTGTTTTTT. Its translation: CASSELGGNEKLFF. Looking up the rest from reference TRBV25-1 and TRBJ1-4 gives the full variable domain: EADIYQTPRYLVIGTGKKITLECSQTMGHDKMYWYQQDPGMELHLIHYSYGVNSTEKGDLSSESTVSRIRTEHFPLTLESARPSHTSQYLCASSELGGNEKLFFGSGTQLSVL.

The V and J genes are TRBV4-2 and TRBJ2-5; 9 bases match TRBD2. Germline CDR1 is LGHNA and CDR2 is YNFKEQ. The CDR3 sequence is 21 residues long. V shed 0 bases, J shed 2 bases, and the junction held 19 bases outside the gene matches. The CDR3 spells CASSQEPLAGGGALGQETQYF. In DNA, the CDR3 is TGTGCCAGCAGCCAAGAGCCCCTCGCCGGCGGGGGGGCCTTGGGACAAGAGACCCAGTACTTC.

V usage is TRBV14 and J usage is TRBJ2-2; D may be TRBD1 (6 bases). There are 15 residues in the CDR3. Trimming took 3 bases from V and 2 from J, leaving 10 bases between them. Germline V gene sequence: CDR1 SGHDN, CDR2 FVKESK. In DNA form, the CDR3 reads TGTGCCAGCAGCCACGACAGGCGTAACACCGGGGAGCTGTTTTTT. It encodes CASSHDRRNTGELFF.

This chain uses TRBV18 with TRBJ1-6; D might be TRBD1 (6 bases). Trimming left V 2 bases short and J 8 bases short, with 13 bases between. Looked up from germline, CDR1 is KGHSH and CDR2 is LQKENI. The CDR3 has 15 residues. This CDR3 reads CASSPATGLYSPLHF. The CDR3 region has the DNA TGTGCCAGCTCACCAGCCACAGGGTTGTATTCACCCCTCCACTTT.

In this sample, this clone turned up once. This chain connects TRBV19 to TRBJ2-3, with 8 bases aligning to TRBD2. Trimming at V came to 0 bases and at J to 4 bases, leaving 9 bases not matched to a gene. Germline CDR1 reads LNHDA; CDR2 reads SQIVND (reference sequence). This CDR3 is built from 17 residues. As DNA, the CDR3 is TGTGCCAGTAGTATAGAATCCGGGGCGGGAGGACCAGATACGCAGTATTTT. It is translated as CASSIESGAGGPDTQYF.

This clone was detected a few times. The chain employs TRBV12-5 and TRBJ1-6; weak D call: TRBD1 (6 bases). Trimming left V 5 bases short and J 0 bases short, with 11 bases between. The CDR3 has 16 residues. The germline V gene encodes CDR1 LGHNT and CDR2 FRNRAP. The CDR3 DNA follows: TGTGCTAGTGGTCGACAGGCGAGCTCCTATAATTCACCCCTCCACTTT. As protein: CASGRQASSYNSPLHF.

This clone was detected a few times. The rearrangement uses TRBV2 and TRBJ1-2; D gene unclear. The V and J ends lost 4 bases and 4 bases respectively, with 13 bases between them. CDR3 length: 14 residues. CDR1 and CDR2 from the germline V gene are SNHLY and FYNNEI. CDR3 region: CASSVGREGYGYTF. The CDR3 nucleotides are TGTGCCAGCAGTGTTGGGCGGGAGGGCTATGGCTACACCTTC.

The genes are TRBV6-1 and TRBJ1-2; D perhaps matches TRBD1 (5 bases). With 3 bases removed from V and 7 bases from J, the gap between germline ends came to 6 bases. The CDR3 totals 11 residues. Germline CDR1 and CDR2: MNHNS and SASEGT. The CDR3 region has the DNA TGTGCCAGCAGTGAGGGGGGTGGCTACACCTTC. Protein product: CASSEGGGYTF.

This clone was detected a few times. The rearrangement links TRBV6-5 to TRBJ1-2, with 7 positions matching TRBD1. Trimming removed 0 bases from V and 2 bases from J; junction bases left unmatched: 6. The CDR3 length is 16 residues. CDR1 and CDR2 (germline): MNHEY, SVGAGI. CDR3 amino acids: CASSYSGTVTNYGYTF. CDR3 in DNA: TGTGCCAGCAGTTACTCCGGGACAGTCACGAACTATGGCTACACCTTC.

V gene TRBV27 combines with J gene TRBJ2-2; no clear D. The length of the CDR3 is 15 residues. Between the trimmed V and J ends, which lost 5 bases and 6 bases, there was a span of 16 bases. Germline V gene data show CDR1 as MNHEY and CDR2 as SMNVEV (reference sequence). The CDR3 sequence is CASSLTPSRAGELFF. The CDR3 bases are TGTGCCAGCAGTCTAACCCCCTCCCGGGCCGGGGAGCTGTTTTTT.

This clone has only a few counts. This chain connects TRBV6-5 to TRBJ2-1; D gene unclear. This CDR3 is built from 14 residues. Trimming shortened V by 2 bases and J by 8 bases, and 13 bases separated the two germline ends. The germline V gene encodes CDR1 MNHEY and CDR2 SVGAGI. CDR3 region: CASSYRSGSDEQFF. CDR3 bases: TGTGCCAGCAGTTACCGATCCGGGTCGGATGAGCAGTTCTTC.

This clone was counted once. The chain links TRBV18 to TRBJ1-2; tentative D call: TRBD1 (5 bases). V was shortened by 4 bases and J by 2 bases, with 11 bases between the two germline ends. Germline lookup yields CDR1 KGHSH and CDR2 LQKENI. This CDR3 region has 14 residues. CDR3 nucleotides: TGTGCCAGCTCACTCACCTCAGGGAACTATGGCTACACCTTC. This sequence encodes CASSLTSGNYGYTF.

This rearrangement joins TRBV27 to TRBJ1-5; the D gene is possibly TRBD1 (6 bases). CDR1 is MNHEY, CDR2 SMNVEV, per germline (reference sequence). This CDR3 has 13 residues. Trimming shortened V by 2 bases and J by 5 bases, and 7 bases separated the two germline ends. The CDR3 DNA sequence: TGTGCCAGCAGTTTAGGGGGCGATCAGCCCCAGCATTTT. Amino acids: CASSLGGDQPQHF.

This clone was found once. The chain couples TRBV5-1 to TRBJ1-5, with D possibly matching TRBD1 (5 bases). The germline V gene encodes CDR1 SGHRS and CDR2 YFSETQ. V was clipped by 4 bases and J by 4 bases, with 15 bases between them. The CDR3 runs 15 residues. Here the CDR3 DNA reads TGCGCCAGCAGCGCCCTGGCAGGGCTGAATCAGCCCCAGCATTTT. Its protein product is CASSALAGLNQPQHF.

V and J are TRBV18 and TRBJ1-1; D not resolved. Germline V gene lookup returns CDR1 KGHSH and CDR2 LQKENI. The CDR3 length is 15 residues. V lost 3 bases and J 0 bases, leaving 11 bases between the germline ends. The CDR3 DNA reads as TGTGCCAGCTCACCCGACGATGGGCTGAACACTGAAGCTTTCTTT. Translated, it gives CASSPDDGLNTEAFF.

The rearrangement joins TRBV7-9 to TRBJ2-7; TRBD1 matches 10 bases. Germline lookup yields CDR1 SEHNR and CDR2 FQNEAQ (reference sequence). V was pared by 5 bases and J by 4 bases, with 5 bases of the junction left unmatched. The CDR3 is 14 amino acids. The CDR3 here is CASSTGQGKYEQYF. The CDR3 nucleotides read TGTGCCAGCAGCACGGGACAGGGGAAATACGAGCAGTACTTC. Using reference TRBV7-9 and TRBJ2-7 for the parts outside the CDR3, the full variable domain is DTGVSQNPRHKITKRGQNVTFRCDPISEHNRLYWYRQTLGQGPEFLTYFQNEAQLEKSRLLSDRFSAERPKGSFSTLEIQRTEQGDSAMYLCASSTGQGKYEQYFGPGTRLTVT.

The chain joins TRBV6-2 or TRBV6-3 to TRBJ2-1; possibly TRBD1 for D (6 bases). There are 15 residues in the CDR3. The V gene's germline CDR1 is MNHEY and CDR2 SVGEGT. The germline V and J ends were trimmed by 4 bases and 4 bases, with 14 bases remaining between them. CDR3 coding DNA: TGTGCCAGCAGTTTGGGGGCCACTAGGTACAATGAGCAGTTCTTC. Protein product: CASSLGATRYNEQFF.

The chain links TRBV30 to TRBJ1-4; D is undetermined. The germline gives CDR1 GTSNPN, CDR2 SVGIG (reference sequence). The V gene lost 2 bases and the J gene lost 1 base, with 8 bases spanning the gap. The CDR3 covers 14 residues. The CDR3 is CAWSSGVTNEKLFF. The CDR3 region has the DNA TGTGCCTGGAGTAGCGGAGTAACTAATGAAAAACTGTTTTTT.

The chain links TRBV10-1 to TRBJ2-1; 15 bases are a match to TRBD2. V was pared by 6 bases and J by 9 bases, with 12 bases of the junction left unmatched. The CDR3 is 17 residues long. Germline-derived CDR1 and CDR2 are WNHNN and SYGVQD (reference sequence). Here the CDR3 DNA reads TGCGCCAGCAGCGCATCCGGGACTAGCGGGAGGTTGAGTGAGCAGTTCTTC. The encoded protein is CASSASGTSGRLSEQFF.

J is TRBJ1-5 and V is TRBV4-3, with D maybe TRBD1 (6 bases). Looked up from germline, CDR1 is LGHNA and CDR2 is YSLEER. V was cut by 3 bases and J by 9 bases, with 12 bases left in between. The CDR3 is 13 residues long. The chain's CDR3 is CASSQLQGMPQHF. The CDR3 DNA reads TGCGCCAGCAGCCAGCTACAGGGCATGCCCCAGCATTTT.

The chain is built from TRBV5-6 and TRBJ1-2; 7 bases map to TRBD1. Germline CDR1 reads SGHDT; CDR2 reads YYEEEE. V shed 4 bases and J 8 bases; nucleotides not matched to a gene: 5. The CDR3 runs 12 residues. The DNA of the CDR3 is TGTGCCAGCAGCCCAGGGGGACGAGGCTACACCTTC. It specifies CASSPGGRGYTF.

This chain uses TRBV7-8 with TRBJ2-7; the match to TRBD2 covers 10 bases. Germline V gene sequence: CDR1 SGHVS, CDR2 FQNEAQ. This CDR3 has 13 amino acids. The J segment lost 6 bases and the V segment lost 5 bases, leaving 4 bases of the junction unmatched. The CDR3: CASSPRLAGEQYV. Here the CDR3 DNA reads TGTGCCAGCAGCCCCCGACTAGCGGGCGAGCAGTACGTC.